This T cell receptor beta chain was sequenced in a study of lymphopenia after photon versus proton radiotherapy. Whole-study results and caveats: After lymphocyte nadir, photon-treated repertoires showed oligoclonal expansion, especially CD8+ Temra.

Measured with immunoSEQ multiplex PCR; TCRdb has only the in-frame clones, and not every one. The table has 25,000 to 30,000 clones, under 95% seen once. For this clone: The antigen is undetermined.

Material: peripheral blood, obtained from a patient treated with photon-based radiotherapy. The receptor comes from a woman aged 45-65 years with cholangiocarcinoma.

The CDR3 is CASSYSMASGGTEQYF. CDR3 bases: TGTGCCAGCAGTTACTCGATGGCGAGCGGGGGAACTGAGCAGTACTTC. J is TRBJ2-7 and V is TRBV6-5, with 8 bases identical to TRBD2. The V gene's germline CDR1 is MNHEY and CDR2 SVGAGI. There are 16 residues in the CDR3. The trim removed 0 bases at V and 7 bases at J, leaving 11 bases unmatched.